These 3 T cell receptor beta chains share one sample of origin, sequenced in a study of CD8+CD57+ T cells in acquired aplastic anemia (dated by TCRdb to between 2018 and 2020). Flow cytometry had shown CD8+CD57+ cell expansion in the patients selected for sequencing. Sequencer: Illumina HiSeq 2000. Genomic DNA was used as template for profiling of TCR beta VDJ combinations and CDR3 sequences. The raw public reads went through TCRdb reprocessing: fastp at Q25, MiXCR clone calling, in-frame beta chains kept. Each CDR3 protein appears once, grouped with its most common genes and DNA. In all, the sample holds fewer than 200,000 distinct CDR3 sequences, and around 48% of those were seen once. About 1.7% of the sample is in the top ten clones. The sequenced material came from sorted CD4+, CD8+, or CD8+CD57+ T cells (not recorded which) from PBMCs. Receptor source: a human donor with aplastic anemia.

This clonotype was seen more than once but under ten times. This chain's CDR3 is CSADLSGGANEQYF. DNA for the CDR3: TGCAGTGCTGACCTTAGCGGGGGGGCCAACGAGCAGTACTTC. The genes are TRBV20-1 and TRBJ2-7; 11 bases agree with TRBD2. CDR3 length equals 14 residues. Germline V gene data show CDR1 as DFQATT and CDR2 as SNEGSKA (reference sequence). The V and J ends lost 5 bases and 5 bases, in that order; junction bases with no gene match: 8.

The chain is built from TRBV29-1 and TRBJ2-7; the D call may be TRBD1 or TRBD2 (5 bases each). The germline V gene encodes CDR1 SQVTM and CDR2 ANQGSEA. Trimming stripped 6 bases from V and 2 bases from J, with 14 bases between. The length of the CDR3 is 13 residues. The CDR3 is CSVERDPPYEQYF. DNA for the CDR3: TGCAGCGTGGAAAGGGACCCCCCCTACGAGCAGTACTTC.

The genes are TRBV5-1 and TRBJ2-5; maybe TRBD1 (6 bases). This CDR3 region has 14 residues. From germline, CDR1 is SGHRS and CDR2 YFSETQ. Trimming removed 0 bases from V and 3 bases from J, with 9 bases in between. The CDR3 is CASSLGTAEETQYF. The CDR3, as DNA: TGCGCCAGCAGCTTGGGGACAGCTGAAGAGACCCAGTACTTC.